This T cell receptor beta chain is from a study of cytomegalovirus exposure and HLA in healthy donors. Study-wide results and caveats: In the roughly 120 validation repertoires, under 95% of cluster scores exceeded 0, per a later analysis. Published work reported that the classifier diagnosed cytomegalovirus status with high specificity and sensitivity.

Notes on this clone: Its antigen is not known.

Germline V CDR1 and CDR2: MNHEY, SMNVEV (reference sequence). This CDR3 has 11 amino acids. V shed 5 bases and J shed 9 bases, with 8 bases lying between them. Sequenced by immunoSEQ multiplex PCR; TCRdb stores in-frame clones only, minus some. The sample holds 70,000 or so clones, approximately 94% seen once. Sequences were obtained from PBMCs. The V call is TRBV27, the J call TRBJ2-1; weak D call: TRBD1 (6 bases). The clonotype was recovered from a woman between 18 and 29 years old in good health and CMV-seronegative. Here the CDR3 reads CASSGGIEQFF. CDR3 DNA: TGTGCCAGCAGTGGGGGCATTGAGCAGTTCTTC.